This T cell receptor (beta chain) emerged from a study of early stage breast cancer tumors. There are 16 residues in the CDR3. V lost 0 bases and J lost 2, with 11 bases in between. Germline CDR1 is LGHNA and CDR2 is YNFKEQ. TCRdb keeps only in-frame clones here, not all; method: immunoSEQ multiplex PCR. The sample contains 25,000 to 30,000 clones, approximately 72% of which appear only once. This clone was seen more than once but under ten times. The chain uses TRBV4-2 and TRBJ1-5, with D possibly matching TRBD1 (5 bases). The TCR sequence derives from a person aged 45-60 years with breast cancer. The sample was blood. Here the CDR3 DNA reads TGTGCCAGCAGCCAAGATCCGGGGGTCGGCAATCAGCCCCAGCATTTT. Translation: CASSQDPGVGNQPQHF.